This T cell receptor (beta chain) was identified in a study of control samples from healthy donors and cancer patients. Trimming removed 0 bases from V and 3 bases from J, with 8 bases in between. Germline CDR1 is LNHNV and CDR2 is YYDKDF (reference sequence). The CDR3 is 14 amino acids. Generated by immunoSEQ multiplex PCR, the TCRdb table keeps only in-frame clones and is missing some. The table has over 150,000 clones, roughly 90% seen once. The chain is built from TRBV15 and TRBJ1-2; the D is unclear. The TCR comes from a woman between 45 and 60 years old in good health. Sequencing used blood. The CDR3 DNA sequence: TGTGCCACCAGCAGAGAATCAGGATACTATGGCTACACCTTC. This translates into CATSRESGYYGYTF.